The 12 T cell receptor beta chains below come from one sample, sequenced in a study of blood T cell repertoires in COVID-19. Generated by immunoSEQ multiplex PCR, the TCRdb table keeps only in-frame clones and is missing some. Found here are fewer than 70,000 clones, approximately 81% of them singletons; the top ten hold 7.5% to 9%. Input material: peripheral blood. These receptor sequences come from a man over 45 with active COVID-19.

This rearrangement joins TRBV5-6 to TRBJ1-6, with D perhaps matching TRBD1 (6 bases). The germline CDR1 and CDR2 sequences are SGHDT and YYEEEE. This CDR3 has 14 amino acids. Trimming took 1 base from V and 10 from J, leaving 12 bases between them. CDR3 bases: TGTGCCAGCAGCTTGACAGGGATTCTGTCACCCCTCCACTTT. It encodes CASSLTGILSPLHF.

Only a few counts were recorded for this clone. V is TRBV5-6 and J is TRBJ2-1; TRBD2 matches 11 bases. Per the germline V gene, CDR1 is SGHDT and CDR2 is YYEEEE. The junction had 8 bases not matched to a gene; V was cut back by 4 bases and J by 8 bases. The CDR3 loop spans 15 amino acids. CDR3 in amino acids: CASSTTSGRRDEQFF. The CDR3 DNA reads TGTGCCAGCAGCACAACTAGCGGGAGAAGGGATGAGCAGTTCTTC.

The chain has TRBV20-1 and TRBJ2-5, with D perhaps TRBD1 or TRBD2 (5 bases each). This CDR3 is built from 13 residues. Germline V gene data show CDR1 as DFQATT and CDR2 as SNEGSKA (reference sequence). The germline V and J ends were trimmed by 3 bases and 5 bases, with 13 bases remaining between them. CDR3 sequence reads: CSASEGPGETQYF. In DNA, the CDR3 is TGCAGTGCTAGTGAGGGGCCCGGGGAGACCCAGTACTTC.

CDR3 sequence: CASSPPIRDRHYNEQFF. CDR3 sequence (DNA): TGTGCCAGCTCACCACCGATCCGGGACAGACACTACAATGAGCAGTTCTTC. The rearrangement joins TRBV18 to TRBJ2-1, with 7 bases lining up with TRBD1. CDR1 KGHSH and CDR2 LQKENI come from the germline V gene. Germline trimming cut 0 bases from V and 3 bases from J; bases unmatched to any gene: 8. This CDR3 is built from 17 residues.

The chain has TRBV6-5 and TRBJ2-1; D gene uncertain. The V gene's germline CDR1 is MNHEY and CDR2 SVGAGI. V was pared by 2 bases and J by 6 bases, with 11 bases between. The CDR3 contains 14 residues. The CDR3 region has the DNA TGTGCCAGCAGTTACCGAACGCGTCCCAATGAGCAGTTCTTC. Residues: CASSYRTRPNEQFF.

The V call is TRBV5-4, the J call TRBJ2-3, with 10 bases identical to TRBD2. V trimming: 7 bases; J trimming: 0 bases; junction bases outside the gene matches: 8. The germline V gene encodes CDR1 SGHNT and CDR2 YYREEE (reference sequence). The CDR3 sequence is 16 residues long. This chain's CDR3 is CASDTGTSVSTDTQYF. DNA for the CDR3: TGTGCCAGCGATACCGGGACTAGCGTCAGCACAGATACGCAGTATTTT.

The chain carries TRBV6-5 and TRBJ2-5, with D perhaps TRBD1 (5 bases). There are 13 residues in the CDR3. The V gene's germline CDR1 is MNHEY and CDR2 SVGAGI. V was cut by 6 bases and J by 1 base, with 9 bases left in between. CDR3 bases: TGTGCCAGCAGACGGACATCCCAAGAGACCCAGTACTTC. Its translation is CASRRTSQETQYF.

The chain recombines TRBV6-5 with TRBJ2-2; possible D gene TRBD2, 7 bases. CDR3 length: 12 residues. Germline assignment: CDR1 MNHEY and CDR2 SVGAGI. V was trimmed by 6 bases and J by 7 bases, leaving 9 bases between them. This CDR3 is CASRGGGGELFF. CDR3 sequence (DNA): TGTGCCAGCAGGGGAGGGGGCGGGGAGCTGTTTTTT.

The genes are TRBV3-1 (or the pseudogene TRBV3-2) and TRBJ2-7, with unresolved D. CDR1 is LGHDT, CDR2 YNNKEL, per germline (reference sequence). V was cut by 4 bases and J by 0 bases, with 10 bases left in between. This CDR3 has 14 residues. The chain's CDR3 is CASSLDFSSYEQYF. CDR3 nucleotide sequence: TGTGCCAGCAGCCTTGATTTTAGCTCCTACGAGCAGTACTTC.

This chain uses TRBV6-5 with TRBJ2-7, with D perhaps TRBD2 (6 bases). This CDR3 is 11 amino acids long. Germline CDR1 MNHEY, CDR2 SVGAGI. Trimming removed 2 bases at V and 7 bases at J, with 6 bases between. The CDR3 coding sequence is TGTGCCAGCAGTTACGGAGGGGAGCAGTACTTC. Amino acid sequence: CASSYGGEQYF.

This clone came up a few times. The CDR3 spells CASSHIRGDGAGNTIYF. As DNA, the CDR3 is TGTGCCAGCAGCCACATCAGGGGGGATGGGGCTGGAAACACCATATATTTT. The rearrangement links TRBV4-2 to TRBJ1-3; 7 bases agree with TRBD1. Germline lookup yields CDR1 LGHNA and CDR2 YNFKEQ. The J segment lost 2 bases and the V segment lost 3 bases, leaving 10 bases of the junction unmatched. The CDR3 consists of 17 residues.

This chain connects TRBV6-6 to TRBJ1-1; TRBD1 matches 9 bases. Germline V gives CDR1 MNHNY, CDR2 SVGAGI (reference sequence). The CDR3 is 16 residues long. Losses at the gene ends were 7 bases for V and 4 bases for J; bases not matched to a gene: 13. The CDR3 nucleotides read TGTGCCAGCAAAAGGGAACAGGGGGCGGTAGGCACTGAAGCTTTCTTT. Protein product: CASKREQGAVGTEAFF.